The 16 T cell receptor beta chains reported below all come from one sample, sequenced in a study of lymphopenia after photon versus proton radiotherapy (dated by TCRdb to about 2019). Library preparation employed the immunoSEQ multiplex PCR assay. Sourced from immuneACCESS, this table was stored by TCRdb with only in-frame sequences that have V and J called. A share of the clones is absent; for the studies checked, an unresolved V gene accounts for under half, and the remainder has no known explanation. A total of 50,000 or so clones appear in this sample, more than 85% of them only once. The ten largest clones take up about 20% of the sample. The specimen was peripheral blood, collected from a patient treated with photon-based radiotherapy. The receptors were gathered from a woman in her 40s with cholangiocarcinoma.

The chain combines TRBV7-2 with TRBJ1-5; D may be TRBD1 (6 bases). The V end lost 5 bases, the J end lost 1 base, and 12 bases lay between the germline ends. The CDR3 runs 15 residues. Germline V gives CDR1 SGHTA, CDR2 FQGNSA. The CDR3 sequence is CASSLGAGSNQPQHF. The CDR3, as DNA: TGTGCCAGCAGCCTGGGGGCAGGCAGCAATCAGCCCCAGCATTTT.

CDR3 residues: CASSSATPPGNTIYF. CDR3 DNA sequence: TGTGCCAGCAGTAGCGCCACCCCACCTGGAAACACCATATATTTT. The chain employs TRBV28 and TRBJ1-3; D not resolved. The ends were cut back, 5 bases at V and 2 bases at J, with 13 bases in the middle. In germline, CDR1 is MDHEN, CDR2 SYDVKM. The CDR3 is 15 residues long. Using reference TRBV28 and TRBJ1-3 for the parts outside the CDR3, the full variable domain is DVKVTQSSRYLVKRTGEKVFLECVQDMDHENMFWYRQDPGLGLRLIYFSYDVKMKEKGDIPEGYSVSREKKERFSLILESASTNQTSMYLCASSSATPPGNTIYFGEGSWLTVV.

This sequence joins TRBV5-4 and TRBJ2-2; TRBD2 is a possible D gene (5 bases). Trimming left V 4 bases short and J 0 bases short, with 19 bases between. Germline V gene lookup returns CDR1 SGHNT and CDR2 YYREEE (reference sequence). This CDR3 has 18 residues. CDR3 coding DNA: TGTGCCAGCAGCCCCCTGATCGAGGGCCCAGCGAACACCGGGGAGCTGTTTTTT. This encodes CASSPLIEGPANTGELFF.

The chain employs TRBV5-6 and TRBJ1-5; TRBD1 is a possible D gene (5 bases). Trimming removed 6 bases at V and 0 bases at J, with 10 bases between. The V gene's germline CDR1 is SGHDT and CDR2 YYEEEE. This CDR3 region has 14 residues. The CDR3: CASKPGHSNQPQHF. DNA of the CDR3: TGTGCCAGCAAGCCAGGGCATAGCAATCAGCCCCAGCATTTT.

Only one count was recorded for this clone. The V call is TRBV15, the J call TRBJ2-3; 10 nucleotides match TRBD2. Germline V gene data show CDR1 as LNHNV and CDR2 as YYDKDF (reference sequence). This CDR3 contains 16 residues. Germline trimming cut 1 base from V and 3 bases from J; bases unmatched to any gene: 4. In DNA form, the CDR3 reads TGTGCCACCAGCAGAGGGGTTAGCGGGGGGACAGATACGCAGTATTTT. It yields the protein CATSRGVSGGTDTQYF.

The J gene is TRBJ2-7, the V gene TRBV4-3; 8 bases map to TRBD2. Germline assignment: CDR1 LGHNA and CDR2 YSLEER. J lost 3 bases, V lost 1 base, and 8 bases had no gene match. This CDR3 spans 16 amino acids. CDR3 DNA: TGCGCCAGCAGCCAAGGCCGGAGCGGGAGTCGCTACGAGCAGTACTTC. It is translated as CASSQGRSGSRYEQYF.

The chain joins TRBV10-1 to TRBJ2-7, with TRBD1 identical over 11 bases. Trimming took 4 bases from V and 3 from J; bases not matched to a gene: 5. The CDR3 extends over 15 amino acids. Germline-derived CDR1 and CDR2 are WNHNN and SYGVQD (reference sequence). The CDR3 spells CASSGFGTGGYEQYF. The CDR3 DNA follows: TGCGCCAGCAGTGGGTTTGGGACAGGGGGCTACGAGCAGTACTTC.

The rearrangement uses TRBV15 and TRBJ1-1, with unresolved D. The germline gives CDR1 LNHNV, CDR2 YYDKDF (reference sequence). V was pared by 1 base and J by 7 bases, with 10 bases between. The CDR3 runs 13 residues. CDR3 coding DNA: TGTGCCACCAGCAGAGTGTCGGCCAGTGAAGCTTTCTTT. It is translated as CATSRVSASEAFF.

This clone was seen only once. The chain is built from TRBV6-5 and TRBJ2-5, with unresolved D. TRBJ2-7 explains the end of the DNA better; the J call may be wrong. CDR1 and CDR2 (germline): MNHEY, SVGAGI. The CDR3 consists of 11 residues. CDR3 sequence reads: CASSFSDEQYF. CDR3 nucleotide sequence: TGTGCCAGCAGTTTTTCCGACGAGCAGTACTTC.

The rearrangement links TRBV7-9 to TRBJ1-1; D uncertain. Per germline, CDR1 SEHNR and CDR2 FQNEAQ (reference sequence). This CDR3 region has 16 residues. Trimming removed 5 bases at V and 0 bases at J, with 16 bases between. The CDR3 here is CASSMIVGVMNTEAFF. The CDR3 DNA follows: TGTGCCAGCAGCATGATAGTCGGGGTTATGAACACTGAAGCTTTCTTT.

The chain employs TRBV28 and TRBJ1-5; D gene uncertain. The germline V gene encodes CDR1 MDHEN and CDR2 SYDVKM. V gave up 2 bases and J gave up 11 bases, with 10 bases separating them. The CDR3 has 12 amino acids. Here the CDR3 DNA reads TGTGCCAGCAGTTTAGGGTACAAGTCCCAGCATTTT. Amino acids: CASSLGYKSQHF.

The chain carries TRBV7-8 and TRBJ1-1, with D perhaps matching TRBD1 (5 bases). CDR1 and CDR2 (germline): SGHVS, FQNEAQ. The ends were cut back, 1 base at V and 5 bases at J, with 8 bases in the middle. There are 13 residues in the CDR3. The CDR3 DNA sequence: TGTGCCAGCAGCTTAGTGGGGGAGACTGAAGCTTTCTTT. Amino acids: CASSLVGETEAFF. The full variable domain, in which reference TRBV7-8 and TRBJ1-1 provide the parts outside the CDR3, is GAGVSQSPRYKVAKRGQDVALRCDPISGHVSLFWYQQALGQGPEFLTYFQNEAQLDKSGLPSDRFFAERPEGSVSTLKIQRTQQEDSAVYLCASSLVGETEAFFGQGTRLTVV.

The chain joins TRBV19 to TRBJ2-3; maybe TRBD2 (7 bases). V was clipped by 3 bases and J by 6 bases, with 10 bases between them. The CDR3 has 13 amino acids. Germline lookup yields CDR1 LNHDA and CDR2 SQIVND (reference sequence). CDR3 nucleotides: TGTGCCAGTAGTATTGGGGGGGCGGATACGCAGTATTTT. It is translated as CASSIGGADTQYF.

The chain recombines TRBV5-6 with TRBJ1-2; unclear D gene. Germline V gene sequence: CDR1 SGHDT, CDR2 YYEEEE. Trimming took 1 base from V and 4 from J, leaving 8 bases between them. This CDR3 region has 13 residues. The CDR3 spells CASSLRAAYGYTF. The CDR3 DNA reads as TGTGCCAGCAGCTTGAGAGCAGCCTATGGCTACACCTTC.

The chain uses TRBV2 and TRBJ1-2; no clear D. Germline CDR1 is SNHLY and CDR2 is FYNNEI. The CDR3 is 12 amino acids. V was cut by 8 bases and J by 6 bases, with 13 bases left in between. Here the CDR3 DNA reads TGTGCCAGCGGGGAGTGGACCGATGGCTACACCTTC. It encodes CASGEWTDGYTF.

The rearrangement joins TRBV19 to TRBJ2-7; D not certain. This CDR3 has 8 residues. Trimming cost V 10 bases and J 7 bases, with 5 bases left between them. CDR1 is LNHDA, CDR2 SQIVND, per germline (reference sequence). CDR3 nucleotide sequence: TGTGCCACCACGGAGCAGTACTTC. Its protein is CATTEQYF.